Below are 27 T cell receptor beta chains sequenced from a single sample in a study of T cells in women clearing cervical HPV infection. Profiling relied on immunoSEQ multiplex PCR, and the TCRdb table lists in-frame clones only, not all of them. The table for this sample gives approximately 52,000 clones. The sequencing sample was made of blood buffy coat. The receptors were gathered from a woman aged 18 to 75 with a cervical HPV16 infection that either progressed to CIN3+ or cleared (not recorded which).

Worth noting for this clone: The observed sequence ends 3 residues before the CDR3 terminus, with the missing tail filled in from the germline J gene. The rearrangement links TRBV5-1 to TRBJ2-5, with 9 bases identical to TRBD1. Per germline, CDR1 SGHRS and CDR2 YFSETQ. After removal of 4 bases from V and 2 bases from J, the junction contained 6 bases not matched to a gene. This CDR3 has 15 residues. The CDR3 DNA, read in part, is TGCGCCAGCAGCGTCACAGGGGGCGGGCAAGAGACC. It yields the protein CASSVTGGGQET. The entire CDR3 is CASSVTGGGQETQYF. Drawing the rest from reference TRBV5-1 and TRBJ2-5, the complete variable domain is KAGVTQTPRYLIKTRGQQVTLSCSPISGHRSVSWYQQTPGQGLQFLFEYFSETQRNKGNFPGRFSGRQFSNSRSEMNVSTLELGDSALYLCASSVTGGGQETQYFGPGTRLLVL.

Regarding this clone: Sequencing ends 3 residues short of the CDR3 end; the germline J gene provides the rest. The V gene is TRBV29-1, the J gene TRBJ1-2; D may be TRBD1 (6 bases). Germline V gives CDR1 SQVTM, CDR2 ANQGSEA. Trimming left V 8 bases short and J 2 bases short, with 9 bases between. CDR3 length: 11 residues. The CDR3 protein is CSHRGNYGYTF. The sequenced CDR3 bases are TGCAGCCATAGGGGGAACTATGGC.

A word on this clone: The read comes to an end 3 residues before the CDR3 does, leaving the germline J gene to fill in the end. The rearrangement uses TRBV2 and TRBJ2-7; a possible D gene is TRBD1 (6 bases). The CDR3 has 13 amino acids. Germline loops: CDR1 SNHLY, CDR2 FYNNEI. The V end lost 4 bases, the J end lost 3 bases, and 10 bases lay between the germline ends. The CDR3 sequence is CASSVGRGYEQYF. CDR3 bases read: TGTGCCAGCAGTGTTGGCAGGGGCTACGAG.

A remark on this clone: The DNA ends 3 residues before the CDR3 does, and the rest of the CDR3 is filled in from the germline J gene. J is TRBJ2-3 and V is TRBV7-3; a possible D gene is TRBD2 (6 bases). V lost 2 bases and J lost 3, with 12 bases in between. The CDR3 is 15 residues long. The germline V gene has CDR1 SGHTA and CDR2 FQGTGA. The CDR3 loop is CASSLGGGKTDTQYF. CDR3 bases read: TGTGCCAGCAGCTTAGGTGGGGGGAAGACAGATACG.

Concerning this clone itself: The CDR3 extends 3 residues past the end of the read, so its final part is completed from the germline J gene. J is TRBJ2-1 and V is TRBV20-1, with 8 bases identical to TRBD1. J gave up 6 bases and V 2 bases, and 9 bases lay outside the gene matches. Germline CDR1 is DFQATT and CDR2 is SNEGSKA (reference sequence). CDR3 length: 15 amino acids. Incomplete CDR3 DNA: TGCAGTGCTAGACGCCCGGGACAGGTATCCAATGAG. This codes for CSARRPGQVSNE. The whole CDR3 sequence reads CSARRPGQVSNEQFF.

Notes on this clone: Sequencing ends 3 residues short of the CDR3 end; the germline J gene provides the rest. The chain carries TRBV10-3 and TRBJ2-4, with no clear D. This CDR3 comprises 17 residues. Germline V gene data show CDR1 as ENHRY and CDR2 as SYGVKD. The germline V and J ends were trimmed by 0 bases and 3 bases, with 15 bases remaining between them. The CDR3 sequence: CAISESKLDQGKNIQYF. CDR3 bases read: TGTGCCATCAGTGAGTCGAAGCTAGATCAAGGCAAAAACATT.

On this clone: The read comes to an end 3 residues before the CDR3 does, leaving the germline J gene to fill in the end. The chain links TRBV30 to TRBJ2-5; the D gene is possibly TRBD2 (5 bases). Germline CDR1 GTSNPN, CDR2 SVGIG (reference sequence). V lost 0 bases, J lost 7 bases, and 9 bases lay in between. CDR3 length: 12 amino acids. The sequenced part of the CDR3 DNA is TGTGCCTGGAGTGTACCACGGGGGACC. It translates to CAWSVPRGT. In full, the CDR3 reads CAWSVPRGTQYF.

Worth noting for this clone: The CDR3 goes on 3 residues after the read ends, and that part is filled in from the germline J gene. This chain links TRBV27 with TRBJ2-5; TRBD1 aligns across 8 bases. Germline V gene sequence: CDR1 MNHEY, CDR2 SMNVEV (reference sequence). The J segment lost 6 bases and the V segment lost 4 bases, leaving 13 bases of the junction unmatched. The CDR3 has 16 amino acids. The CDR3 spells CASSSDLTGGLKTQYF. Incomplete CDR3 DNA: TGTGCCAGCAGTTCGGACTTAACAGGGGGTCTGAAGACC.

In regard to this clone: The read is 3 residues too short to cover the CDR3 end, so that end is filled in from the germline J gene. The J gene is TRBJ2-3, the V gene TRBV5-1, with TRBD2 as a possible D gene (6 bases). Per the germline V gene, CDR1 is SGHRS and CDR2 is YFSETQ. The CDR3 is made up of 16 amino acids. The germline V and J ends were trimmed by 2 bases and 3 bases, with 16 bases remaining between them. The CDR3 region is CASSLGRDSITDTQYF. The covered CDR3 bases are TGCGCCAGCAGCTTAGGGCGGGACTCGATAACAGATACG.

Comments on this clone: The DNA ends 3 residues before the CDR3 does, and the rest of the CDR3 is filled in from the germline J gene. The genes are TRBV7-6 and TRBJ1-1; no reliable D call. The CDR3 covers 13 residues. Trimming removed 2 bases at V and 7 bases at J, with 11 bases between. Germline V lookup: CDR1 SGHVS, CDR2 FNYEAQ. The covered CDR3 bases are TGTGCCAGCAGCTTAAGCGGGGTCGATGAA. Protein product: CASSLSGVDE. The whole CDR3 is CASSLSGVDEAFF.

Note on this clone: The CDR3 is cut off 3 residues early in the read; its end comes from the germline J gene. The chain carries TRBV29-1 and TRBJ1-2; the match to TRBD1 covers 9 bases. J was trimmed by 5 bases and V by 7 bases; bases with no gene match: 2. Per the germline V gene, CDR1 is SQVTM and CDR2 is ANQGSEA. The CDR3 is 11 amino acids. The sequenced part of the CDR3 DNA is TGCAGCGCGGACAGGGGTTATGGC. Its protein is CSADRGYG. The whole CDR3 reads CSADRGYGYTF.

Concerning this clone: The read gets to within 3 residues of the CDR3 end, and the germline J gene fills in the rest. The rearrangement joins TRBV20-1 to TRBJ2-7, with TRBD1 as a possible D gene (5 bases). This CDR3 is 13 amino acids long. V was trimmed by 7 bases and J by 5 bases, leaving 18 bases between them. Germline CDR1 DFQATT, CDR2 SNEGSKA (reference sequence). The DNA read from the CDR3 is TGCAGTGTGCTAGGAAAGGGGAACCACGAG. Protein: CSVLGKGNHE. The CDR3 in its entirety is CSVLGKGNHEQYF.

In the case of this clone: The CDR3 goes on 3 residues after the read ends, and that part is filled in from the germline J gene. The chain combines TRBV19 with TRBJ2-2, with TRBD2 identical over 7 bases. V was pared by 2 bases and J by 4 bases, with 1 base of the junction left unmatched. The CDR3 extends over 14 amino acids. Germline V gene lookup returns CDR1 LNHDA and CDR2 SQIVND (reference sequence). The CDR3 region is CASSILAATGELFF. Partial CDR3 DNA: TGTGCCAGTAGTATACTAGCGGCCACCGGGGAG.

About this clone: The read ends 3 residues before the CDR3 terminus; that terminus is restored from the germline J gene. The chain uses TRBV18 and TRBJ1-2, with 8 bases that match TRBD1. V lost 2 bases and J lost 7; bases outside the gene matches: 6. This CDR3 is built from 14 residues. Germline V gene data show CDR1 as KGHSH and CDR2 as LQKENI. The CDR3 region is CASSPAGGFGGYTF. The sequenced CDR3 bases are TGTGCCAGCTCACCAGCAGGGGGCTTTGGTGGC.

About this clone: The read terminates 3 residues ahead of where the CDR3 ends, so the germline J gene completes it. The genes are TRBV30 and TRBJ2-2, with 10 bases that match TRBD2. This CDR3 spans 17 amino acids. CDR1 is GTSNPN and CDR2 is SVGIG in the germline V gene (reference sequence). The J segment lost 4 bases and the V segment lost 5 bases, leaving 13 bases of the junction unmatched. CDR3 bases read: TGTGCCTGGGGAGCCGGGGGACTAGCGCGCCCCACCGGGGAG. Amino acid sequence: CAWGAGGLARPTGE. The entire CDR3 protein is CAWGAGGLARPTGELFF.

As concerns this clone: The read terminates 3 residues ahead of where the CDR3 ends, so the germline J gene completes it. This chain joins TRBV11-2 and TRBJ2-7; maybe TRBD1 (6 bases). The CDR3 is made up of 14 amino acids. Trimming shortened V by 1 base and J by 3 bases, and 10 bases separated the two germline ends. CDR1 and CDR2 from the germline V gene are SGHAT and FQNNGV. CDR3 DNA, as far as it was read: TGTGCCAGCAGCTTAGCAGGACAGCGCTACGAG. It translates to CASSLAGQRYE. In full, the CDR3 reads CASSLAGQRYEQYF.

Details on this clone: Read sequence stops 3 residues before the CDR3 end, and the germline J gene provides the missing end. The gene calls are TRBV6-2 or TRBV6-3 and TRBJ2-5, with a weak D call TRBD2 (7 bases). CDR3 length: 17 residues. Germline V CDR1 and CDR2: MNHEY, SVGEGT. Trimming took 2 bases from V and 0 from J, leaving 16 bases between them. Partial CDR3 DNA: TGTGCCAGCAGTTACGTTCCGGGGGGCGAGTACCAAGAGACC. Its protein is CASSYVPGGEYQET. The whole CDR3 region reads CASSYVPGGEYQETQYF.

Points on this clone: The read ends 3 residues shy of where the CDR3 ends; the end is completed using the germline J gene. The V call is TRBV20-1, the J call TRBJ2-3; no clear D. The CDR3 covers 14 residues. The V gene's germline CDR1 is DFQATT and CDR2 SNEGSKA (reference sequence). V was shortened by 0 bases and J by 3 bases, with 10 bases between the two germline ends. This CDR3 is CSARDFSVTDTQYF. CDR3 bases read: TGCAGTGCTAGAGATTTCTCCGTTACAGATACG.

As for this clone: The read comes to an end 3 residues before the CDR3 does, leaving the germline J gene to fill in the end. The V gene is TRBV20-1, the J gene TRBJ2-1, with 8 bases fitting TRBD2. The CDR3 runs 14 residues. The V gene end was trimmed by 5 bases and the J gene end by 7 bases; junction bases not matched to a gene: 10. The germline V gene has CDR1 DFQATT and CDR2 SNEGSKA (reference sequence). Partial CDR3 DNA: TGCAGTGCTCGCACTCGCGGGAGGTATAATGAG. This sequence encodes CSARTRGRYNE. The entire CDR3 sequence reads CSARTRGRYNEQFF.

The DNA read from the CDR3 is TGTGCCAGCAGCTTGGGGACCGGAGGGGGAAAA. As protein: CASSLGTGGGK. The complete CDR3 protein is CASSLGTGGGKLFF. The rearrangement links TRBV5-4 to TRBJ1-4; TRBD1 might be the D (6 bases). With the read ending 3 residues before the CDR3 end, the germline J gene is used to fill in that end. Trimming stripped 0 bases from V and 10 bases from J, with 13 bases between. The CDR3 has 14 residues. The germline V gene has CDR1 SGHNT and CDR2 YYREEE (reference sequence). The full variable domain, rest sourced from reference TRBV5-4 and TRBJ1-4, is ETGVTQSPTHLIKTRGQQVTLRCSSQSGHNTVSWYQQALGQGPQFIFQYYREEENGRGNFPPRFSGLQFPNYSSELNVNALELDDSALYLCASSLGTGGGKLFFGSGTQLSVL.

This CDR3 is CSASPAGGPVDQETQYF. The part of the CDR3 DNA that was read is TGCAGTGCTAGCCCAGCGGGAGGGCCGGTAGACCAAGAGACC. This chain links TRBV20-1 with TRBJ2-5; 10 positions match TRBD2. The CDR3 end falls 3 residues outside the read, so it is completed with the germline J gene. CDR1 is DFQATT, CDR2 SNEGSKA, per germline (reference sequence). This CDR3 region has 17 residues. V lost 3 bases to trimming and J lost 0 bases; unmatched junction nucleotides: 10.

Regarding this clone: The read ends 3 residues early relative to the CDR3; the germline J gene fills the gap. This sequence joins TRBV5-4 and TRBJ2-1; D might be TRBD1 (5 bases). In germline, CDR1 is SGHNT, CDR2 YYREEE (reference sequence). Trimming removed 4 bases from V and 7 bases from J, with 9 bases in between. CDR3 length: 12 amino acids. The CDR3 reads CASSPTANEQFF. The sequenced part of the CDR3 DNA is TGTGCCAGCAGCCCGACAGCAAATGAG.

Here the CDR3 reads CASSIGGQPYEQYF. Incomplete CDR3 DNA: TGTGCCAGTAGTATAGGGGGACAGCCCTACGAG. The V call is TRBV19, the J call TRBJ2-7, with 7 bases that match TRBD1. Read sequence stops 3 residues before the CDR3 end, and the germline J gene provides the missing end. Germline CDR1 reads LNHDA; CDR2 reads SQIVND (reference sequence). The CDR3 covers 14 residues. The junction had 2 bases not matched to a gene; V was cut back by 1 base and J by 2 bases.

CDR3 bases read: TGCAGTGCCCCGTTTATGAGCTTTGAG. Translation gives CSAPFMSFE. The complete CDR3 reads CSAPFMSFEQFF. The rearrangement uses TRBV20-1 and TRBJ2-1; D is ambiguous. Read sequence stops 3 residues before the CDR3 end, and the germline J gene provides the missing end. V lost 6 bases and J 9 bases, leaving 15 bases between the germline ends. The CDR3 has 12 amino acids. Germline V lookup: CDR1 DFQATT, CDR2 SNEGSKA (reference sequence).

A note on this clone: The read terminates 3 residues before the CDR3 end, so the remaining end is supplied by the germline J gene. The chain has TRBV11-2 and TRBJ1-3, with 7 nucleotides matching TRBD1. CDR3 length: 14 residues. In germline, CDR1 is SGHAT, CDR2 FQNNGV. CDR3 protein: CASSPGQTISSIYF. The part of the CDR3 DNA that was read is TGTGCCAGCAGCCCGGGACAGACGATTTCATCC.

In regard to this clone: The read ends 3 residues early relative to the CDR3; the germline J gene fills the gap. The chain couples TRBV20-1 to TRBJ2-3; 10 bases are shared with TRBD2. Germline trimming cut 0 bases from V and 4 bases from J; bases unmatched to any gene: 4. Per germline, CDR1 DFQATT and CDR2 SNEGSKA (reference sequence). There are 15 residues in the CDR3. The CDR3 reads CSARDPLAGPDTQYF. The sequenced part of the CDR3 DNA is TGCAGTGCTAGAGATCCACTAGCGGGACCAGATACG.

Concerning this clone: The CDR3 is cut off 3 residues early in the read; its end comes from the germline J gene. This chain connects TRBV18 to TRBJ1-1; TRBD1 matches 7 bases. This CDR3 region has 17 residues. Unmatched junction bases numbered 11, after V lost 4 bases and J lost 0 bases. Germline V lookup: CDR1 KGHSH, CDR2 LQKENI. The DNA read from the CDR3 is TGTGCCAGCTCACGAAAGACAGGGAATACCATGAACACTGAA. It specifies CASSRKTGNTMNTE. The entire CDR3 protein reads CASSRKTGNTMNTEAFF.